The 15 T cell receptor beta chains presented below share a single source sample, sequenced in a study of preoperative IRX-2 immunotherapy in early breast cancer. Assay used: immunoSEQ multiplex PCR; TCRdb lists only in-frame clones, some missing. The sample includes around 30,000 clones, 65% to 85% seen only once; the top ten take more than 3%. Treatment here: preoperative locoregional IRX-2 cytokine immunotherapy. The material was obtained from a patient treated with IRX-2 immunotherapy. Receptors originate from a human donor with breast cancer.

The chain carries TRBV7-1 and TRBJ1-2, with TRBD1 as a possible D gene (5 bases). Being an ORF, TRBV7-1 has a function that is uncertain. The CDR3 runs 13 residues. V lost 6 bases and J 8 bases, leaving 16 bases between the germline ends. The CDR3 loop is CASRTQRGGGYTF. The CDR3 region has the DNA TGTGCCAGCAGGACTCAGAGGGGTGGCGGCTACACCTTC.

The gene calls are TRBV28 and TRBJ1-6; 8 nucleotides line up with TRBD1. The CDR3 sequence is 14 residues long. The junction had 5 bases not matched to a gene; V was cut back by 3 bases and J by 10 bases. Germline CDR1 reads MDHEN; CDR2 reads SYDVKM. CDR3 bases: TGTGCCAGCAGTTTTCACAGGGGGATCTCACCCCTCCACTTT. It translates to CASSFHRGISPLHF.

The chain couples TRBV28 to TRBJ2-2; D possibly corresponds to TRBD1 (5 bases). From germline, CDR1 is MDHEN and CDR2 SYDVKM. The CDR3 loop spans 15 amino acids. V shed 1 base and J shed 0 bases, with 6 bases lying between them. The CDR3 sequence: CASSLLTANTGELFF. In nucleotides, the CDR3 is TGTGCCAGCAGTTTATTGACAGCGAACACCGGGGAGCTGTTTTTT.

This clone has only one observation. This chain connects TRBV7-6 to TRBJ1-5; D gene ambiguous. The V end was cut by 0 bases, the J end by 0 bases, with 6 bases between. The CDR3 loop spans 15 amino acids. Looked up from germline, CDR1 is SGHVS and CDR2 is FNYEAQ. In nucleotides, the CDR3 is TGTGCCAGCAGCTTAGCTGGTCATAGCAATCAGCCCCAGCATTTT. This encodes CASSLAGHSNQPQHF.

The rearrangement joins TRBV18 to TRBJ2-7; 11 nucleotides align to TRBD1. The CDR3 runs to 15 residues. The trim removed 1 base at V and 4 bases at J, leaving 3 bases unmatched. CDR1 is KGHSH, CDR2 LQKENI, per germline. Here the CDR3 reads CASSPLGTGGYEQYF. The CDR3 DNA reads as TGTGCCAGCTCACCACTCGGGACAGGGGGGTACGAGCAGTACTTC.

The chain recombines TRBV23-1 with TRBJ2-3, with D possibly matching TRBD1 (5 bases). TRBV23-1 is designated an ORF whose function remains uncertain. The CDR3 is 17 amino acids. The V end was cut by 6 bases, the J end by 3 bases, with 22 bases between. CDR3 nucleotides: TGCGCCAGCAGCCATAAAGGGGTAAAGCGAGGAACAGATACGCAGTATTTT. The encoded protein is CASSHKGVKRGTDTQYF.

This chain uses TRBV28 with TRBJ1-1; 7 nucleotides align to TRBD1. Germline trimming cut 7 bases from V and 11 bases from J; bases unmatched to any gene: 13. Germline loops: CDR1 MDHEN, CDR2 SYDVKM. The CDR3 totals 13 residues. DNA for the CDR3: TGTGCCAGCACTCTACCCCATAGGGGGCTGGCTTTCTTT. It translates to CASTLPHRGLAFF.

This clone was seen more than once but under ten times. This sequence joins TRBV18 and TRBJ2-1; D possibly corresponds to TRBD2 (5 bases). The CDR3 has 15 amino acids. From germline, CDR1 is KGHSH and CDR2 LQKENI. V was trimmed by 2 bases and J by 3 bases, leaving 11 bases between them. CDR3 protein: CASSPAGVDYNEQFF. CDR3 sequence (DNA): TGTGCCAGCTCACCAGCCGGGGTCGACTACAATGAGCAGTTCTTC.

The V gene is TRBV6-8, the J gene TRBJ1-6, with D maybe TRBD1 (6 bases). Germline V gene data show CDR1 as MNHGY and CDR2 as SAAAGT. The CDR3 spans 15 residues. V dropped 10 bases and J dropped 8 bases, with 21 bases sitting between them. The CDR3 DNA reads as TGTGCCACCAAGAGGGGGGGCTCCGGGGATTCACCCCTCCACTTT. It encodes CATKRGGSGDSPLHF.

This clone has only a few counts. V gene TRBV18 combines with J gene TRBJ1-5, with D possibly being TRBD1 (6 bases). Germline assignment: CDR1 KGHSH and CDR2 LQKENI. The CDR3 spans 16 residues. Trimming took 1 base from V and 0 from J, leaving 10 bases between them. The CDR3 region has the DNA TGTGCCAGCTCACCACGGGGGCCTGATAGCAATCAGCCCCAGCATTTT. This encodes CASSPRGPDSNQPQHF.

CDR3 residues: CASSESNTDTQYF. CDR3 DNA sequence: TGTGCCAGCAGTGAGTCTAACACAGATACGCAGTATTTT. This chain links TRBV9 with TRBJ2-3, with D unclear. V lost 5 bases, J lost 2 bases, and 9 bases lay in between. Germline loops: CDR1 SGDLS, CDR2 YYNGEE. The length of the CDR3 is 13 residues.

This clone was observed a handful of times. This chain links TRBV11-3 with TRBJ1-4; D is possibly TRBD1 (6 bases). V lost 0 bases and J 6 bases, leaving 11 bases between the germline ends. Germline CDR1 reads SGHNT; CDR2 reads YENEEA. This CDR3 region has 15 residues. CDR3 protein: CASSLDGQRYEKLFF. The CDR3 DNA reads TGTGCCAGCAGCTTAGACGGACAGCGGTATGAAAAACTGTTTTTT.

This chain joins TRBV11-3 and TRBJ2-5; the D gene is possibly TRBD2 (6 bases). CDR1 SGHNT and CDR2 YENEEA come from the germline V gene. V gave up 7 bases and J gave up 3 bases, with 24 bases separating them. CDR3 size: 17 residues. The CDR3 loop is CASILPWDSKIKETQYF. The CDR3 DNA follows: TGTGCCAGCATCCTTCCCTGGGACTCCAAAATTAAAGAGACCCAGTACTTC. Full variable domain (rest looked up from reference TRBV11-3 and TRBJ2-5): EAGVVQSPRYKIIEKKQPVAFWCNPISGHNTLYWYLQNLGQGPELLIRYENEEAVDDSQLPKDRFSAERLKGVDSTLKIQPAELGDSAVYLCASILPWDSKIKETQYFGPGTRLLVL.

J is TRBJ2-6 and V is TRBV6-8, with 11 nucleotides matching TRBD1. V trimming: 6 bases; J trimming: 0 bases; junction bases outside the gene matches: 1. The length of the CDR3 is 16 residues. Germline loops: CDR1 MNHGY, CDR2 SAAAGT. This CDR3 is CASSGTGGSGANVLTF. CDR3 in DNA: TGTGCCAGCAGCGGGACAGGGGGCTCTGGGGCCAACGTCCTGACTTTC.

The chain uses TRBV6-8 and TRBJ1-1; possibly TRBD1 for D (5 bases). With 6 bases removed from V and 6 bases from J, the gap between germline ends came to 14 bases. Germline CDR1 and CDR2: MNHGY and SAAAGT. This CDR3 spans 13 amino acids. The CDR3 reads CASRSAQGSEAFF. CDR3 bases: TGTGCCAGCAGAAGCGCCCAGGGTTCTGAAGCTTTCTTT.